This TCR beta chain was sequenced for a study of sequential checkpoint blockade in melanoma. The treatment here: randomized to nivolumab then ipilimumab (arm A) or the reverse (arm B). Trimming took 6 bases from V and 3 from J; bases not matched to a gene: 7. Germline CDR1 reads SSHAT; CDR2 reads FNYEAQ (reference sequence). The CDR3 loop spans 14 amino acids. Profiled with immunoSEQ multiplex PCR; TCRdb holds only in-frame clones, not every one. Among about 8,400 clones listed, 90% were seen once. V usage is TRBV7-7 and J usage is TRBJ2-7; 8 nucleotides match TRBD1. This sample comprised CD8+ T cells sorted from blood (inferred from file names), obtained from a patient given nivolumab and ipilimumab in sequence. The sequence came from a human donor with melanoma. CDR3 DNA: TGTGCCAGCAGTCCAGCAGGGACAGGCTACGAGCAGTACTTC. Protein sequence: CASSPAGTGYEQYF.